A single sample gave rise to the 28 T cell receptor beta chains below, sequenced in a study of T cells after yellow fever vaccination. TCRdb called the 5' RACE reads again in MiXCR, with one record for every CDR3 protein. The repertoire includes 300,000 to 400,000 distinct CDR3 sequences, 8.5% to 9% of them detected once, and more than 15% sits in the top ten. The sample in question was PBMCs, obtained on the day of the first yellow fever vaccination. All receptors come from a young man who received the YFV17D yellow fever vaccine.

This clonotype was recorded a few times. This chain links TRBV5-6 with TRBJ1-2, with TRBD1 matching 9 bases. Trimming cost V 6 bases and J 8 bases; bases outside gene matches: 5. In germline, CDR1 is SGHDT, CDR2 YYEEEE. This CDR3 is built from 12 residues. This CDR3 reads CASIRTGEGYTF. The DNA for the CDR3 is TGTGCCAGCATTAGGACAGGGGAAGGCTACACCTTC.

This sequence joins TRBV19 and TRBJ1-1, with D possibly being TRBD1 (6 bases). The germline V and J ends were trimmed by 2 bases and 0 bases, with 10 bases remaining between them. The CDR3 totals 15 residues. In germline, CDR1 is LNHDA, CDR2 SQIVND (reference sequence). The DNA of the CDR3 is TGTGCCAGTAGTATATTTACAGGGCTGAACACTGAAGCTTTCTTT. Translated, it gives CASSIFTGLNTEAFF.

This clonotype came up many times. V usage is TRBV12-3 or TRBV12-4 and J usage is TRBJ1-4; D remains unclear. The CDR3 spans 14 residues. V lost 3 bases and J lost 3, with 8 bases in between. CDR3 protein: CASSFSAANEKLFF. The CDR3 coding sequence is TGTGCCAGCAGTTTCTCCGCGGCTAATGAAAAACTGTTTTTT.

V usage is TRBV7-3 and J usage is TRBJ2-1; 12 bases are a match to TRBD2. Germline CDR1 is SGHTA and CDR2 is FQGTGA. The CDR3 has 15 amino acids. J gave up 10 bases and V 5 bases, and 9 bases lay outside the gene matches. As DNA, the CDR3 is TGTGCCAGCAGCCGGACTAGCGGGGCCCTCGGGGAGCAGTTCTTC. It yields the protein CASSRTSGALGEQFF.

This clonotype was counted ten times or more. The rearrangement joins TRBV7-9 to TRBJ2-2; D gene uncertain. V gave up 3 bases and J gave up 3 bases, with 8 bases separating them. CDR1 is SEHNR, CDR2 FQNEAQ, per germline (reference sequence). The CDR3 runs 14 residues. Here the CDR3 reads CASSFNGYTGELFF. CDR3 coding DNA: TGTGCCAGCAGCTTCAACGGATACACCGGGGAGCTGTTTTTT.

The rearrangement links TRBV4-3 to TRBJ1-2; a weak D match, TRBD1 (5 bases). The ends were cut back, 2 bases at V and 0 bases at J, with 13 bases in the middle. The CDR3 covers 16 residues. CDR1 is LGHNA, CDR2 YSLEER, per germline. The chain's CDR3 is CASSQSRGVANYGYTF. As DNA, the CDR3 is TGCGCCAGCAGCCAATCAAGGGGTGTAGCTAACTATGGCTACACCTTC.

This clonotype was counted a few times. This sequence joins TRBV5-1 and TRBJ1-5; TRBD1 matches 8 bases. Per germline, CDR1 SGHRS and CDR2 YFSETQ. This CDR3 comprises 15 residues. Losses at the gene ends were 0 bases for V and 6 bases for J; bases not matched to a gene: 5. CDR3 amino acids: CASSLAGGLFQPQHF. The CDR3 DNA is TGCGCCAGCAGCTTGGCAGGGGGCCTCTTTCAGCCCCAGCATTTT.

The rearrangement uses TRBV11-2 and TRBJ1-1; D is perhaps TRBD1 (5 bases). Germline V gene lookup returns CDR1 SGHAT and CDR2 FQNNGV. V lost 5 bases and J 1 base, leaving 14 bases between the germline ends. This CDR3 is 15 amino acids long. CDR3 protein: CASSPSWGRNTEAFF. The CDR3 coding sequence is TGTGCCAGCAGCCCTAGCTGGGGGAGGAACACTGAAGCTTTCTTT.

This clonotype was seen only a few times. The rearrangement links TRBV12-3 or TRBV12-4 to TRBJ2-2; 8 bases are shared with TRBD2. The trim removed 6 bases at V and 6 bases at J, leaving 9 bases unmatched. The CDR3 runs to 15 residues. The CDR3 spells CASSPGGLAAGELFF. CDR3 nucleotides: TGTGCCAGCAGCCCGGGGGGGCTCGCAGCCGGGGAGCTGTTTTTT.

The chain joins TRBV21-1 to TRBJ2-2; TRBD2, the table's D call, lacks a check against the DNA. TRBV21-1 has pseudogene status. This CDR3 is 19 amino acids long. This CDR3 reads CASSKDDTGWRGGTGELFF. For the CDR3, the DNA is TGTGCCAGCAGCAAAGACGACACGGGTTGGAGGGGTGGCACCGGGGAGCTGTTTTTT.

Only a few counts were recorded for this clonotype. The chain has TRBV2 and TRBJ1-5; D not resolved. Germline V gene sequence: CDR1 SNHLY, CDR2 FYNNEI. Trimming took 3 bases from V and 5 from J, leaving 14 bases between them. This CDR3 region has 15 residues. CDR3 loop: CASSETDGLYQPQHF. The DNA of the CDR3 is TGTGCCAGCAGTGAGACGGACGGTCTCTATCAGCCCCAGCATTTT.

The chain carries TRBV7-9 and TRBJ1-3, with D perhaps matching TRBD1 (6 bases). Trimming shortened V by 1 base and J by 4 bases, and 17 bases separated the two germline ends. The CDR3 has 17 residues. The germline V gene has CDR1 SEHNR and CDR2 FQNEAQ (reference sequence). CDR3 protein: CASSLESGRGAGNTIYF. In DNA, the CDR3 is TGTGCCAGCAGCTTAGAGTCGGGCAGGGGAGCCGGAAACACCATATATTTT.

This rearrangement joins TRBV5-1 to TRBJ2-3; TRBD2 aligns across 8 bases. V was pared by 4 bases and J by 5 bases, with 6 bases of the junction left unmatched. The CDR3 runs to 14 residues. Germline V gene data show CDR1 as SGHRS and CDR2 as YFSETQ. The CDR3 region is CASSRSGGGDTQYF. CDR3 in DNA: TGCGCCAGCAGCCGGAGCGGGGGTGGAGATACGCAGTATTTT.

This clonotype was counted only a few times. The gene calls are TRBV7-3 and TRBJ2-1; tentatively, D is TRBD2 (6 bases). Germline lookup yields CDR1 SGHTA and CDR2 FQGTGA. V lost 3 bases and J lost 4, with 13 bases in between. The CDR3 covers 15 residues. CDR3 residues: CASSFGGSPYNEQFF. In nucleotides, the CDR3 is TGTGCCAGCAGCTTTGGGGGGTCCCCTTACAATGAGCAGTTCTTC. Complete variable domain (other parts from reference TRBV7-3 and TRBJ2-1): GAGVSQTPSNKVTEKGKYVELRCDPISGHTALYWYRQSLGQGPEFLIYFQGTGAADDSGLPNDRFFAVRPEGSVSTLKIQRTERGDSAVYLCASSFGGSPYNEQFFGPGTRLTVL.

On this clonotype itself: At one boundary the junction diverges from the germline segment, which might be a read error. The rearrangement joins TRBV11-1 to TRBJ2-2; perhaps TRBD1 as D (5 bases). Germline CDR1 and CDR2: SGHAT and FQDESV (reference sequence). There are 19 residues in the CDR3. The CDR3 here is CASSWPPKIIGQGRGELFF. The CDR3 bases are TGCGCCAGCAGCTGGCCCCCTAAAATCATTGGTCAGGGCCGCGGGGAGCTGTTTTTT.

This clonotype was observed many times. The CDR3 DNA follows: TGTGCCAGCTCACCACCGAGCTCCTACGAGCAGTACTTC. It is translated as CASSPPSSYEQYF. This chain uses TRBV18 with TRBJ2-7; the D is unclear. The CDR3 is 13 amino acids. The ends were cut back, 0 bases at V and 0 bases at J, with 3 bases in the middle. Germline CDR1 reads KGHSH; CDR2 reads LQKENI.

In its sample, this clonotype was seen once. The chain has TRBV10-2 and TRBJ2-7; the D gene is possibly TRBD1 (6 bases). This CDR3 spans 12 amino acids. V was pared by 7 bases and J by 3 bases, with 10 bases between. Germline CDR1 is WSHSY and CDR2 is SAAADI. The CDR3 DNA reads as TGCGCCAGCACGGTCAGGGGCTACGAGCAGTACTTC. Translated, it gives CASTVRGYEQYF.

The rearrangement uses TRBV12-3 or TRBV12-4 and TRBJ2-7; D is possibly TRBD2 (6 bases). The CDR3 is 11 amino acids. Trimming took 1 base from V and 12 from J, leaving 10 bases between them. CDR3 protein: CASSLGLVWYF. In DNA, the CDR3 is TGTGCCAGCAGTTTAGGACTAGTTTGGTACTTC.

The table lists this clonotype with a few counts. The chain carries TRBV4-1 and TRBJ1-5; D not resolved. The CDR3 spans 16 residues. The germline V gene encodes CDR1 MGHRA and CDR2 YSYEKL. Deletions cut 1 base from V and 5 bases from J, with 15 bases between. CDR3 amino acids: CASSQGVIGRHQPQHF. CDR3 in DNA: TGCGCCAGCAGCCAAGGCGTGATAGGGCGGCATCAGCCCCAGCATTTT.

This clonotype was seen many times. The CDR3 loop is CSPSRGMFTEAFF. The DNA for the CDR3 is TGCAGTCCATCCAGGGGGATGTTCACTGAAGCTTTCTTT. The chain uses TRBV20-1 and TRBJ1-1, with TRBD1 identical over 7 bases. V gave up 8 bases and J gave up 4 bases; unmatched junction bases: 10. CDR1 and CDR2 (germline): DFQATT, SNEGSKA (reference sequence). The CDR3 is made up of 13 amino acids.

This clonotype came up a few times. This chain uses TRBV5-4 with TRBJ2-3, with 12 nucleotides matching TRBD2. CDR1 SGHNT and CDR2 YYREEE come from the germline V gene (reference sequence). The CDR3 length is 17 residues. With 4 bases clipped from V and 0 bases from J, the junction kept 6 bases outside the gene matches. The CDR3 nucleotides are TGTGCCAGCAGCCGCAAGACTAGCGGGAGCAGCACAGATACGCAGTATTTT. It encodes CASSRKTSGSSTDTQYF.

This clonotype showed up many times. The chain uses TRBV7-9 and TRBJ2-5; D gene ambiguous. CDR1 is SEHNR and CDR2 is FQNEAQ in the germline V gene (reference sequence). CDR3 size: 14 residues. V lost 5 bases and J 5 bases, leaving 15 bases between the germline ends. DNA of the CDR3: TGTGCCAGCAGCGGCTGGTGGTATCGGGAGACCCAGTACTTC. Residues: CASSGWWYRETQYF.

The V call is TRBV7-2, the J call TRBJ2-3, with unresolved D. Germline CDR1 SGHTA, CDR2 FQGNSA. The CDR3 has 14 residues. V lost 5 bases and J 6 bases, leaving 15 bases between the germline ends. CDR3: CASSRGMNKDTQYF. In DNA form, the CDR3 reads TGTGCCAGCAGCCGTGGGATGAATAAGGATACGCAGTATTTT. Using reference TRBV7-2 and TRBJ2-3 for the parts outside the CDR3, the full variable domain is GAGVSQSPSNKVTEKGKDVELRCDPISGHTALYWYRQSLGQGLEFLIYFQGNSAPDKSGLPSDRFSAERTGGSVSTLTIQRTQQEDSAVYLCASSRGMNKDTQYFGPGTRLTVL.

This chain joins TRBV7-3 and TRBJ2-7; perhaps TRBD2 as D (6 bases). Germline CDR1 and CDR2: SGHTA and FQGTGA. The CDR3 runs 15 residues. The ends were cut back, 3 bases at V and 1 base at J, with 13 bases in the middle. CDR3 protein: CASSFGGGESYEQYF. CDR3 in DNA: TGTGCCAGCAGCTTTGGCGGCGGGGAATCCTACGAGCAGTACTTC.

This clonotype has more than one count but fewer than ten. The chain carries TRBV6-1 and TRBJ1-2; D remains unclear. Trimming left V 7 bases short and J 2 bases short, with 17 bases between. There are 15 residues in the CDR3. Germline values: CDR1 MNHNS, CDR2 SASEGT. CDR3 sequence: CASKLGERLNYGYTF. In DNA, the CDR3 is TGTGCCAGCAAATTGGGCGAACGGCTCAACTATGGCTACACCTTC.

The chain joins TRBV5-6 to TRBJ1-4; the D gene is possibly TRBD1 (5 bases). This CDR3 contains 15 residues. V was trimmed by 4 bases and J by 0 bases, leaving 10 bases between them. Germline V gives CDR1 SGHDT, CDR2 YYEEEE. Here the CDR3 DNA reads TGTGCCAGCAGCCGACCGGGGGCAACTAATGAAAAACTGTTTTTT. Translation: CASSRPGATNEKLFF.

This clonotype turned up a few times. The chain uses TRBV4-1 and TRBJ1-1; D call uncertain. V shed 1 base and J shed 1 base, with 10 bases lying between them. From germline, CDR1 is MGHRA and CDR2 YSYEKL. CDR3 length: 15 amino acids. CDR3 residues: CASSQARVKNTEAFF. The CDR3 DNA follows: TGCGCCAGCAGCCAAGCTCGAGTTAAGAACACTGAAGCTTTCTTT.

This clonotype was found many times. The V call is TRBV19, the J call TRBJ2-1; D is possibly TRBD2 (6 bases). Trimming cost V 4 bases and J 7 bases, with 17 bases left between them. The V gene's germline CDR1 is LNHDA and CDR2 SQIVND (reference sequence). CDR3 length: 15 amino acids. The CDR3 DNA sequence: TGTGCCAGTAGTACCCGGACTAAGCGAGTGAATGAGCAGTTCTTC. It specifies CASSTRTKRVNEQFF.